The T cell receptor beta chain under discussion was sequenced for a study of lymphopenia after photon versus proton radiotherapy. TCRdb's table, derived via immunoSEQ multiplex PCR, lists solely in-frame clones and lacks some. This table holds 150,000 to 200,000 clones, about 85% found once. Overall study results and limits: A bigger post-nadir fall in TCR diversity correlated inversely with survival time in deceased patients. Authors raise, but do not show, better survival with proton therapy. Post-nadir diversity loss with photons came from oligoclonal expansion, particularly CD8+ Temra cells. Relative stability marked proton patients; photon patients lost diversity and naive cells.

In regard to this clone: Antigen specificity is unknown.

Germline trimming cut 4 bases from V and 6 bases from J; bases unmatched to any gene: 8. The germline CDR1 and CDR2 sequences are SGDLS and YYNGEE. This CDR3 is 15 amino acids long. The sample here was peripheral blood, taken from a patient treated with photon-based radiotherapy. J is TRBJ2-3 and V is TRBV9, with 10 bases fitting TRBD2. The origin of this receptor is a middle-aged man with gastric cancer. CDR3 sequence (DNA): TGTGCCAGCAGCCCCTCTAGCGGGAGCGGGGATACGCAGTATTTT. Translating gives CASSPSSGSGDTQYF.